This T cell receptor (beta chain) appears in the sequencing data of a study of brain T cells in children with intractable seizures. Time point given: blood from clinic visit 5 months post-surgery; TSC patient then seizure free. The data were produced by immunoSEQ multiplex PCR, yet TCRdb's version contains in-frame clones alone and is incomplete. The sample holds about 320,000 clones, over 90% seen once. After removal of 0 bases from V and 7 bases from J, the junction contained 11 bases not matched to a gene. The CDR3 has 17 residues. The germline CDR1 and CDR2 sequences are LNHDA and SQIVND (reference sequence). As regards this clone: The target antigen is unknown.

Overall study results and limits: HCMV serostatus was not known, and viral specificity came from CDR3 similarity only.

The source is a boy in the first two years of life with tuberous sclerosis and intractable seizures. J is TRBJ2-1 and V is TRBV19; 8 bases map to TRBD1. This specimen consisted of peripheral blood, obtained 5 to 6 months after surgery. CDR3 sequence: CASSIDLGQGARNEQFF. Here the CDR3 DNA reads TGTGCCAGTAGTATAGATTTAGGCCAGGGGGCACGGAATGAGCAGTTCTTC.